A single sample gave rise to the 15 T cell receptor beta chains below, sequenced in a study of prognosis after radiotherapy for stage I lung cancer (TCRdb year 2021). These reads were obtained on an Illumina HiSeq 3000. Two rounds of multiplex PCR were used to amplify the TCR beta CDR3 region from genomic DNA. In the first PCR round, primers specific to each TRBV and TRBJ gene were used, and the primer sequences were filed in Chinese patent CN105087789A. Clones were called with MiXCR by TCRdb after fastp trimmed the public reads at Q25, and only in-frame beta chains were retained. Each CDR3 protein gets just one entry, which takes the most common genes and DNA from the rows behind it. This sample gives 25,000 to 30,000 distinct CDR3 sequences in total; 35% to 50% of them show up just once. The top ten clonotypes cover roughly 35% of the sample. The sequencing here drew on PBMCs, taken before or after stereotactic body radiation therapy (not recorded which). These receptors came from a donor aged 50 or older with non-small cell lung cancer.

V is TRBV11-1 and J is TRBJ2-3; D may be TRBD1 (6 bases). Germline-derived CDR1 and CDR2 are SGHAT and FQDESV (reference sequence). The V gene lost 3 bases and the J gene lost 2 bases, with 12 bases spanning the gap. This CDR3 region has 15 residues. CDR3 nucleotides: TGTGCCAGCAGCTTTTCAAGGACAGACACAGATACGCAGTATTTT. Amino acids: CASSFSRTDTDTQYF.

The table lists this clonotype with many counts. The J gene is TRBJ1-5, the V gene TRBV20-1; tentatively, D is TRBD1 (6 bases). Germline assignment: CDR1 DFQATT and CDR2 SNEGSKA (reference sequence). CDR3 length: 13 residues. With 4 bases removed from V and 7 bases from J, the gap between germline ends came to 14 bases. This CDR3 reads CSAKRDILQPQHF. CDR3 DNA sequence: TGCAGTGCTAAGCGGGACATCTTGCAGCCCCAGCATTTT.

This clonotype was seen repeatedly, ten times or more. The rearrangement joins TRBV20-1 to TRBJ1-4; 7 positions match TRBD1. Germline V gene lookup returns CDR1 DFQATT and CDR2 SNEGSKA (reference sequence). The junction had 6 bases not matched to a gene; V was cut back by 0 bases and J by 5 bases. The CDR3 length is 15 residues. The CDR3 here is CSARDPSTGNEKLFF. The CDR3 DNA is TGCAGTGCTAGAGATCCTTCGACAGGGAATGAAAAACTGTTTTTT.

At least ten counts were recorded for this clonotype. The J gene is TRBJ2-1, the V gene TRBV7-3, with 11 bases matching TRBD1. The germline V gene has CDR1 SGHTA and CDR2 FQGTGA. V lost 6 bases, J lost 1 base, and 5 bases stayed unmatched. The CDR3 extends over 16 amino acids. The CDR3 spells CASSFGQGASYNEQFF. In DNA, the CDR3 is TGTGCCAGCAGTTTTGGACAGGGGGCGTCCTACAATGAGCAGTTCTTC.

The V call is TRBV12-3 or TRBV12-4, the J call TRBJ2-2; D ambiguous. The CDR3 has 14 amino acids. V was trimmed by 5 bases and J by 11 bases, leaving 18 bases between them. In nucleotides, the CDR3 is TGTGCCAGCAGTCTGCGGTGGCGCGGCGGTGAGCTGTTTTTT. Translating it yields CASSLRWRGGELFF.

Comment on this clonotype: This may arise from a read error, as a much more abundant clone is one base away. J is TRBJ2-7 and V is TRBV5-5; D remains ambiguous. CDR1 is SGHKS, CDR2 YYEKEE, per germline (reference sequence). The CDR3 consists of 14 residues. Deletions cut 4 bases from V and 3 bases from J, with 14 bases between. The CDR3 nucleotides read TGTGCCAGCAGCCAGAATCCGGCCAACTACGAGCAGTACTTC. Amino acid sequence: CASSQNPANYEQYF.

The gene calls are TRBV6-2 or TRBV6-3 and TRBJ2-7, with D possibly matching TRBD2 (5 bases). Germline-derived CDR1 and CDR2 are MNHEY and SVGEGT. V was shortened by 0 bases and J by 0 bases, with 12 bases between the two germline ends. This CDR3 has 16 residues. This chain's CDR3 is CASSYSQPGSSYEQYF. The CDR3 nucleotides read TGTGCCAGCAGTTACTCGCAGCCGGGGAGCTCCTACGAGCAGTACTTC.

This clonotype has ten or more counts. This sequence joins TRBV20-1 and TRBJ2-5; the D gene is possibly TRBD2 (6 bases). This CDR3 is built from 16 residues. Trimming stripped 0 bases from V and 0 bases from J, with 14 bases between. Germline V gene lookup returns CDR1 DFQATT and CDR2 SNEGSKA (reference sequence). The CDR3 loop is CSARDQRDLYQETQYF. CDR3 DNA: TGCAGTGCTAGAGATCAACGGGACTTGTACCAAGAGACCCAGTACTTC.

A remark on this clonotype: A much more abundant neighbour one base away suggests this may be a read error. This chain connects TRBV5-1 to TRBJ2-5, with D tentatively TRBD2 (5 bases). The germline gives CDR1 SGHRS, CDR2 YFSETQ. The CDR3 is 16 amino acids. The V gene lost 4 bases and the J gene lost 4 bases, with 20 bases spanning the gap. CDR3 region: CASSTVDLRALETQYF. CDR3 sequence (DNA): TGCGCCAGCAGCACAGTGGATTTGAGGGCCCTAGAGACCCAGTACTTC. The variable domain in full, with the rest retrieved from reference TRBV5-1 and TRBJ2-5, is KAGVTQTPRYLIKTRGQQVTLSCSPISGHRSVSWYQQTPGQGLQFLFEYFSETQRNKGNFPGRFSGRQFSNSRSEMNVSTLELGDSALYLCASSTVDLRALETQYFGPGTRLLVL.

This clonotype was observed many times. The V and J genes are TRBV4-2 and TRBJ1-2, with D perhaps matching TRBD1 (5 bases). Trimming cost V 0 bases and J 5 bases, with 13 bases left between them. Germline lookup yields CDR1 LGHNA and CDR2 YNFKEQ. This CDR3 spans 15 amino acids. CDR3 region: CASSQDRRGLYGYTF. CDR3 bases: TGTGCCAGCAGCCAAGATCGTAGGGGACTTTATGGCTACACCTTC.

This clonotype is medium-sized in the sample. In DNA, the CDR3 is TGCGCCAGCAGCGACCCGGGACTGCGGCACTCCTACGAGCAGTACTTC. Translated: CASSDPGLRHSYEQYF. The V call is TRBV5-1, the J call TRBJ2-7, with D possibly matching TRBD2 (6 bases). The CDR3 runs to 16 residues. Germline CDR1 and CDR2: SGHRS and YFSETQ. V lost 4 bases to trimming and J lost 0 bases, with 17 bases between them.

This clonotype was observed many times. The chain couples TRBV27 to TRBJ2-3, with 9 nucleotides matching TRBD1. Per germline, CDR1 MNHEY and CDR2 SMNVEV (reference sequence). This CDR3 has 15 residues. J lost 4 bases, V lost 5 bases, and 7 bases had no gene match. CDR3: CASSHRDRVSDTQYF. In nucleotides, the CDR3 is TGTGCCAGCAGTCACCGGGACAGGGTATCAGATACGCAGTATTTT.

This clonotype was observed a few times. Only one base separates this from a far larger clonotype, so it likely reflects a read error. V usage is TRBV6-9 and J usage is TRBJ1-5, with D uncertain. Germline loops: CDR1 MNHGY, CDR2 SVAAGI. This CDR3 has 15 amino acids. The CDR3 here is CASSYSGPGNHPQHF. CDR3 DNA sequence: TGTGCCAGCAGTTACTCCGGACCGGGCAATCATCCCCAGCATTTT.

The sample holds many counts of this clonotype. The chain uses TRBV29-1 and TRBJ2-1, with D possibly being TRBD2 (5 bases). This CDR3 contains 12 residues. The V gene's germline CDR1 is SQVTM and CDR2 ANQGSEA. V was pared by 6 bases and J by 5 bases, with 11 bases between. CDR3 coding DNA: TGCAGCGTCCCACTAGGAAACAATGAGCAGTTCTTC. Its protein is CSVPLGNNEQFF.

This clonotype occurred many times. The rearrangement joins TRBV12-3 or TRBV12-4 to TRBJ2-5; D is unclear. V was cut by 6 bases and J by 5 bases, with 10 bases left in between. CDR3 length: 12 amino acids. The CDR3 sequence: CASRGEEETQYF. For the CDR3, the DNA is TGTGCCAGCAGGGGCGAGGAGGAGACCCAGTACTTC.